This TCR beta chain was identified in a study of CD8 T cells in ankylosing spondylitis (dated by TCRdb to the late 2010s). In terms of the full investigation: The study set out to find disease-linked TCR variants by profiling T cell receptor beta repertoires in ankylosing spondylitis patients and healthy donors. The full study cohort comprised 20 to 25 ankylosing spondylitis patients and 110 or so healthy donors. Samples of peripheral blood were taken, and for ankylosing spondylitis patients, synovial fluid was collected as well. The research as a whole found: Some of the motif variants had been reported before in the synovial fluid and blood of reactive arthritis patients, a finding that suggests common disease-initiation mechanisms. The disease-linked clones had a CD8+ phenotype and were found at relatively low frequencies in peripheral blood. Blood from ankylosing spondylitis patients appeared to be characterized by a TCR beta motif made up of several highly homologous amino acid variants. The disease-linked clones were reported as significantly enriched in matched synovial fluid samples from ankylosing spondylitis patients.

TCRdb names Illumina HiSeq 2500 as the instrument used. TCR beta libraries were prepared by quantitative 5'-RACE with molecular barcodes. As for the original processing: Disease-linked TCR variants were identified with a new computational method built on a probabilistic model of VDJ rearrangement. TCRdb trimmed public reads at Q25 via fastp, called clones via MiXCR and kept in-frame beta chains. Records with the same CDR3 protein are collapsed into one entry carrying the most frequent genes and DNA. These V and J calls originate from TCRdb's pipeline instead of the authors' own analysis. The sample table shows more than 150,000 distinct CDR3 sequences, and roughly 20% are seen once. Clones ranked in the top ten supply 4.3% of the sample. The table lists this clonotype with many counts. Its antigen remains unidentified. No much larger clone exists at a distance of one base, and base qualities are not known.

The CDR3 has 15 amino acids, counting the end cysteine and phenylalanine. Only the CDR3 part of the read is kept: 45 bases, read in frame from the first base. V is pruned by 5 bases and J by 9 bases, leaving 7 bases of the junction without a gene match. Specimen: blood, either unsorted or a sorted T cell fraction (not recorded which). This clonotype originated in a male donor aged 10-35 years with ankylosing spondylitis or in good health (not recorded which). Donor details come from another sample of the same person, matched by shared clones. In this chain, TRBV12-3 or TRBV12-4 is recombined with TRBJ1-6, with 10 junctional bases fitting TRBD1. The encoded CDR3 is CASSPGQGTGSPLHF. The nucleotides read TGTGCCAGCAGTCCGGGACAGGGGACAGGTTCACCCCTCCACTTT.